One T cell receptor beta chain is described in this entry. No antigen is known for it. The source of the sample is a study of CXCR3-negative and CXCR3-positive naive CD8 T cells. Study context: Some 140 million TRB reads were obtained in total, which works out to about 1.5 +/- 0.3 million per library. Findings and caveats of the study: With respect to TRBV-TRBJ usage, naive CXCR3-negative and CXCR3-positive cells were similar; memory differed. Diversity was high in both naive subsets and much lower in memory cells.

The sorting of each CD8+ T cell subset was done in triplicate, at more than 250,000 cells each. Germline V CDR1 and CDR2: MNHEY, SVGAGI. The CDR3 is 16 amino acids. UMI-labeled TRB cDNA libraries were prepared by 5' RACE. TCRdb reprocessed the 5' RACE reads, with one entry per CDR3 protein and no DNA. The specimen's table records about 40,000 distinct CDR3 sequences. The clonotype comes from a human donor in good health. Some clones in this sample may be carry-over from other donors' samples. Sequences were obtained from memory CD8+ T cells from blood. V is TRBV6-5 and J is TRBJ2-1. CDR3 sequence reads: CASSFVLRADYNEQFF.